The present entry profiles one T cell receptor (beta chain) with its context. This table comes from immunoSEQ multiplex PCR, and its TCRdb copy is limited to in-frame clones, with some not included. The sample lists 300,000 to 350,000 clones; approximately 90% were seen once. The data were obtained in a study of blood T cell repertoires in COVID-19. Study background: The United States, Italy and Spain provided the acute and convalescent COVID-19 samples. Sources were T cells, B-cell-depleted T cells, or PBMCs; the material itself was cDNA or gDNA.

While infection was still active, Seattle patients were enrolled and then followed longitudinally. The length of the CDR3 is 15 residues. V dropped 4 bases and J dropped 2 bases, with 14 bases sitting between them. Germline CDR1 is SGDLS and CDR2 is YYNGEE. The sample taken for sequencing was peripheral blood. The receptor was derived from a woman aged 55-69 years with COVID-19, enrolled during active disease. The chain links TRBV9 to TRBJ2-3, with D perhaps TRBD2 (5 bases). CDR3 sequence: CASSTFPGNTDTQYF. The DNA of the CDR3 is TGTGCCAGCAGCACCTTCCCCGGGAACACAGATACGCAGTATTTT.